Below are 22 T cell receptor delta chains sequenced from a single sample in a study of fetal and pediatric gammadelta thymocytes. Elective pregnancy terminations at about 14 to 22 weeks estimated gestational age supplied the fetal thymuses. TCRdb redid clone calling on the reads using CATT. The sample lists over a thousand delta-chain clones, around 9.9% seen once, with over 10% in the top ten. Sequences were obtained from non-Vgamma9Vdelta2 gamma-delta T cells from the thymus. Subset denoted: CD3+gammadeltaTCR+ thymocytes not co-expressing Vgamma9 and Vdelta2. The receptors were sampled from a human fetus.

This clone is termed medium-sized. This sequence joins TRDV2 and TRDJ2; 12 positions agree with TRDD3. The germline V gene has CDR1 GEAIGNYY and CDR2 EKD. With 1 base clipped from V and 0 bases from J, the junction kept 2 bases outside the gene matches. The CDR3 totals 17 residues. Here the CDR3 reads CACDTYWGIPLTAQLFF. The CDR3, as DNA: TGTGCCTGTGACACGTACTGGGGGATACCTTTGACAGCACAACTCTTCTTT.

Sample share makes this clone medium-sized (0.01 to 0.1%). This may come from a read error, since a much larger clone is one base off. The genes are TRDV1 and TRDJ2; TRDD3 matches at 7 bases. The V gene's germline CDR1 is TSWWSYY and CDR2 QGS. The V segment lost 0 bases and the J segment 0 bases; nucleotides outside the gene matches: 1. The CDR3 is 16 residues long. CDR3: CALGELGDPLTAQLFF. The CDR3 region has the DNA TGTGCTCTTGGGGAACTGGGGGATCCTTTGACAGCACAACTCTTCTTT.

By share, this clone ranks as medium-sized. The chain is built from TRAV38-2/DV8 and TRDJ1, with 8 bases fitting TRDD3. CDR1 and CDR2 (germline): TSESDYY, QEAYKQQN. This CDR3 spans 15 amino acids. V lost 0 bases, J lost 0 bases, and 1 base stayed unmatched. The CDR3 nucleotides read TGTGCTTATAGGAGCGTACTGGGGGACACCGATAAACTCATCTTT. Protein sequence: CAYRSVLGDTDKLIF.

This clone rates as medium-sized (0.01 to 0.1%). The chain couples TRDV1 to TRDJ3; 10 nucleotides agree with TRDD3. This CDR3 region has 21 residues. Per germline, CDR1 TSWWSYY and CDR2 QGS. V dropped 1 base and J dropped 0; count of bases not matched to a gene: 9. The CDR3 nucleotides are TGTGCTCTTGGGGAACCGTACTGGGGGATGCCTAGCTCCTGGGACACCCGACAGATGTTTTTC. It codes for CALGEPYWGMPSSWDTRQMFF.

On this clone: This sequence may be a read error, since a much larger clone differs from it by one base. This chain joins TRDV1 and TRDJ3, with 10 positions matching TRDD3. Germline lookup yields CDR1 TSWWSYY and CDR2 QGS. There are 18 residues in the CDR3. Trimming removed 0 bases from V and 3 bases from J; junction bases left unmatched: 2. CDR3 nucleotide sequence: TGTGCTCTTGGGGAACTCGGGGGATACGTCTGGGACACCCGACAGATGTTTTTC. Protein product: CALGELGGYVWDTRQMFF.

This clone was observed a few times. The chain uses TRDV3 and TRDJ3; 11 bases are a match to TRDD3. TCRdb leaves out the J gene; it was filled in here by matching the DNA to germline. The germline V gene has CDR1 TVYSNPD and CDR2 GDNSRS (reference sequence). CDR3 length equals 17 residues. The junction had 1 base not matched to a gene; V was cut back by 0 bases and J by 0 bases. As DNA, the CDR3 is TGTGCCTTTAGTGGGGGATACGCCTCCTGGGACACCCGACAGATGTTTTTC. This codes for CAFSGGYASWDTRQMFF.

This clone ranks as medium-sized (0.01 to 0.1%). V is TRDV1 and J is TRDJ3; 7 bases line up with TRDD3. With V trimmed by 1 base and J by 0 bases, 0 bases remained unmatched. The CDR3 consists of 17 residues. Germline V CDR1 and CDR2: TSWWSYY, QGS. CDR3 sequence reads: CALGERGYSWDTRQMFF. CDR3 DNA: TGTGCTCTTGGGGAACGGGGATACTCCTGGGACACCCGACAGATGTTTTTC.

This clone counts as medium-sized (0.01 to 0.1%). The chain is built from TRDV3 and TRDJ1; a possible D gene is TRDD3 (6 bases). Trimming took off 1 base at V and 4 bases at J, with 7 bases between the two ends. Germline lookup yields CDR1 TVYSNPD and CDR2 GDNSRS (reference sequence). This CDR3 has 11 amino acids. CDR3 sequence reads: CAFKGYDKLIF. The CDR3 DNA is TGTGCCTTTAAGGGATACGATAAACTCATCTTT.

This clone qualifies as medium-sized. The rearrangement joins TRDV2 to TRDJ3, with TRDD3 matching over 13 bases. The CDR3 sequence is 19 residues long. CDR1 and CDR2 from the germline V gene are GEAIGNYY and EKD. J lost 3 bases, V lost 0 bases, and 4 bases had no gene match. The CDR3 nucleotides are TGTGCCTGTGACACCGTACTGGGGGATACGCGCTGGGACACCCGACAGATGTTTTTC. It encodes CACDTVLGDTRWDTRQMFF.

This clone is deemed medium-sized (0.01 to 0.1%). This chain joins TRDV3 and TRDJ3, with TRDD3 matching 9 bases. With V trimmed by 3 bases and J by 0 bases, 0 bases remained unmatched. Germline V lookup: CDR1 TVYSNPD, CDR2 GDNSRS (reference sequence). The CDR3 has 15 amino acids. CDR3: CALLGDSWDTRQMFF. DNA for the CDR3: TGTGCCTTACTGGGGGACTCCTGGGACACCCGACAGATGTTTTTC.

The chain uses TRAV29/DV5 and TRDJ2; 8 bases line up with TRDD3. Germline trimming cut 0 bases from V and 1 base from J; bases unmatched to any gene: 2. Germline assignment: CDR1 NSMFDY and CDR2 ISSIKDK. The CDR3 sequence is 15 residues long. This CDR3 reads CAASALGDLTAQLFF. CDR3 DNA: TGTGCAGCAAGCGCGCTGGGGGATTTGACAGCACAACTCTTCTTT. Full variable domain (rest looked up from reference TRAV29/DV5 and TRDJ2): DQQVKQNSPSLSVQEGRISILNCDYTNSMFDYFLWYKKYPAEGPTFLISISSIKDKNEDGRFTVFLNKSAKHLSLHIVPSQPGDSAVYFCAASALGDLTAQLFFGKGTQLIVEP.

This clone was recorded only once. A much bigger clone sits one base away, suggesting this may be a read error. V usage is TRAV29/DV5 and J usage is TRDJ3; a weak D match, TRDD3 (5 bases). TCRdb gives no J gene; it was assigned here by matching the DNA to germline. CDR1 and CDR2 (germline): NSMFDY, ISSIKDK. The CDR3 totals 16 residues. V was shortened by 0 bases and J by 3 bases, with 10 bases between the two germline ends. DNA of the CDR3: TGTGCAGCAAGCGCGGGAGGATACTGGGACACCCGACAGATGTTTTTC. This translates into CAASAGGYWDTRQMFF.

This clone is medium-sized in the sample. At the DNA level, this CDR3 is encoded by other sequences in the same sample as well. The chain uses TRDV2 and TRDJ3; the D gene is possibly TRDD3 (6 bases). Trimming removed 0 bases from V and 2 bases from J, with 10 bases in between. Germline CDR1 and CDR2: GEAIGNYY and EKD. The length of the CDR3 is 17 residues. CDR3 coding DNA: TGTGCCTGTGACACCGGGGGACCCACCTGGGACACCCGACAGATGTTTTTC. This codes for CACDTGGPTWDTRQMFF.

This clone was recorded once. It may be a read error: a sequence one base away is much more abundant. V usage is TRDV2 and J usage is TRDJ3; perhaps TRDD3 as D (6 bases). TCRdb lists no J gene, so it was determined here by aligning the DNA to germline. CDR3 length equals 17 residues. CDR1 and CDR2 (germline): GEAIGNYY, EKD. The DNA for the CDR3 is TGTGCCTGTGACAGGGGGGGAAGCTCCTGGGCCACCCGACAGATGTTTTTC. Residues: CACDRGGSSWATRQMFF.

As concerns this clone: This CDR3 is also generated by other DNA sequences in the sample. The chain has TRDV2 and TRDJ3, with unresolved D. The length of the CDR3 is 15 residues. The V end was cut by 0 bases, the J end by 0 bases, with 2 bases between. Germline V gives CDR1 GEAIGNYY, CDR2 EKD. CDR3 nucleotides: TGTGCCTGTGACACCGGCTCCTGGGACACCCGACAGATGTTTTTC. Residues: CACDTGSWDTRQMFF.

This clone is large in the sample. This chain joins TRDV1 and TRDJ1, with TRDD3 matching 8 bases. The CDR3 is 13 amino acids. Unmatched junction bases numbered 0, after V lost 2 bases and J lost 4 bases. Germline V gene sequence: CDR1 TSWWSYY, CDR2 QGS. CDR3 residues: CALGEGGYDKLIF. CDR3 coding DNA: TGTGCTCTTGGGGAAGGGGGATACGATAAACTCATCTTT.

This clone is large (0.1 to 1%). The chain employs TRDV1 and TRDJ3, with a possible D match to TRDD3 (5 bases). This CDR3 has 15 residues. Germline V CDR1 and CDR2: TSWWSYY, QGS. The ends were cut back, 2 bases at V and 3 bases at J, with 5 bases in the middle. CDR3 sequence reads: CALGEGYWDTRQMFF. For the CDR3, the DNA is TGTGCTCTTGGGGAAGGATACTGGGACACCCGACAGATGTTTTTC.

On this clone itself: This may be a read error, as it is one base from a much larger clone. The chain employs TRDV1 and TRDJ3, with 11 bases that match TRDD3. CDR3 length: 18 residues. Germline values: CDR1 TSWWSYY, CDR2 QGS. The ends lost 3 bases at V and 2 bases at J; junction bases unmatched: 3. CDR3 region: CALGEYWGITWDTRQMFF. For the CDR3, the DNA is TGTGCTCTTGGGGAGTACTGGGGGATAACCTGGGACACCCGACAGATGTTTTTC.

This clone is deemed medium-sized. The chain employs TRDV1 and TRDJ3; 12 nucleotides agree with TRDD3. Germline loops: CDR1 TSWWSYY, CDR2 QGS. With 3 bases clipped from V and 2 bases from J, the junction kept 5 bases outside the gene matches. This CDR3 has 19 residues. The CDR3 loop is CALGDITGGYPWDTRQMFF. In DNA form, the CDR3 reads TGTGCTCTTGGGGATATTACTGGGGGATACCCCTGGGACACCCGACAGATGTTTTTC.

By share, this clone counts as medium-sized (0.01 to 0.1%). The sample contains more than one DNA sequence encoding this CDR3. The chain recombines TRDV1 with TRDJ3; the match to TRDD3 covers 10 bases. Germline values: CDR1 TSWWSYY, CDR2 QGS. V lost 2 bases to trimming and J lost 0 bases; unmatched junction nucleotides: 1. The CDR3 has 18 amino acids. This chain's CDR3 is CALGESGGYSWDTRQMFF. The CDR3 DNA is TGTGCTCTTGGGGAATCTGGGGGATACTCCTGGGACACCCGACAGATGTTTTTC.

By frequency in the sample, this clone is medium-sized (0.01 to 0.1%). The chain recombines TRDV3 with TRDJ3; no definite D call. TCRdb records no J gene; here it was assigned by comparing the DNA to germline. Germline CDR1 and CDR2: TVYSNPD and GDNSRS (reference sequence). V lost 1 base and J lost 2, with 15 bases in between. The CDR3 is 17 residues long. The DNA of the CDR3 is TGTGCCTTTACCGGGGCTCAAGGCGCCTGGGACACCCGACAGATGTTTTTC. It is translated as CAFTGAQGAWDTRQMFF.

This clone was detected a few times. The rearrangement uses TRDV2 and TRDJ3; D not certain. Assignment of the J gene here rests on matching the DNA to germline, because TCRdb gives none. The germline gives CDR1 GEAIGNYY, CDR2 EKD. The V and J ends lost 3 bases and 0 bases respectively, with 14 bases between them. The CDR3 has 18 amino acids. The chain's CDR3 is CACDAYRVLSWDTRQMFF. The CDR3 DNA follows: TGTGCCTGTGACGCGTACCGGGTCCTCTCCTGGGACACCCGACAGATGTTTTTC.